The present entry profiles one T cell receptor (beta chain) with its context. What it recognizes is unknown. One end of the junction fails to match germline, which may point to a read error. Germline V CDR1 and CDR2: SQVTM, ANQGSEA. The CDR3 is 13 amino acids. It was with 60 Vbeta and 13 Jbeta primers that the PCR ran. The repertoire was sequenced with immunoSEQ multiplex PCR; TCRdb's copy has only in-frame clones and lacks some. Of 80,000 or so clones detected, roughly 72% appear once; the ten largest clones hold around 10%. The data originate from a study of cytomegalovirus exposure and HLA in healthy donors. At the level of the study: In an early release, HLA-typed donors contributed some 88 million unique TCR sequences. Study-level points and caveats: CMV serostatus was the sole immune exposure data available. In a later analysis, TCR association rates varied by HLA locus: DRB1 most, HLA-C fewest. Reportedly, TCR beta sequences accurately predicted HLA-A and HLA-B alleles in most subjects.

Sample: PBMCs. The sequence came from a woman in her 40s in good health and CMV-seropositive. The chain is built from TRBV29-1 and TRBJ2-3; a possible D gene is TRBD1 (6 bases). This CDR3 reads CSVLPDSTDTRYF. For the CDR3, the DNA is TGCAGCGTCCTGCCGGACAGCACAGATACGCGGTATTTT.